This T cell receptor beta chain was recovered during a study of vaccination and CD4 T cells after COVID-19. There are 16 residues in the CDR3. Germline CDR1 and CDR2: DFQATT and SNEGSKA (reference sequence). V lost 0 bases and J lost 7, with 18 bases in between. Cultured CD4+ T-cell DNA underwent Oncomine TCR Beta short-read sequencing. TCRdb reprocessed the PCR reads via MiXCR and lists one record per CDR3 protein. The sample has around 20,000 distinct CDR3 sequences, roughly 50% seen once. Treatment: 10-day PBMC culture with coronavirus spike peptide pools or control peptides (ViraFEST assay). This clonotype was counted a few times. Its antigen is unidentified.

This material consisted of CD4+ T cells from blood, cultured in vitro, taken before SARS-CoV-2 vaccination. The origin of this receptor is a human donor who had recovered from COVID-19. V usage is TRBV20-1 and J usage is TRBJ2-2; a possible D gene is TRBD1 (5 bases). CDR3 sequence: CSARDSGQGHVGELFF. CDR3 DNA sequence: TGCAGTGCTAGAGATAGTGGGCAGGGCCACGTCGGGGAGCTGTTTTTT.